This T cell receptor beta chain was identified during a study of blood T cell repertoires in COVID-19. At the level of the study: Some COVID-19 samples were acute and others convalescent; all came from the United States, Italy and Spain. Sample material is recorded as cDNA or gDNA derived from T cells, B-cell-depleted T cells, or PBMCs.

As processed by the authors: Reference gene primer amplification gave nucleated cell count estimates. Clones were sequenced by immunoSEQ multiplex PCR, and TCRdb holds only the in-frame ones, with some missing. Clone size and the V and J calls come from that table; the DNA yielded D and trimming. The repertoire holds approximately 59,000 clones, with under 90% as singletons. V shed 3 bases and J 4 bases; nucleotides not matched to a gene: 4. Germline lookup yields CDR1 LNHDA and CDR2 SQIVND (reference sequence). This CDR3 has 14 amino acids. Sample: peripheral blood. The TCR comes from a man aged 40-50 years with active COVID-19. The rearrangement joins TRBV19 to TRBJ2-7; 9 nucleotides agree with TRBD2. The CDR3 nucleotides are TGTGCCAGTAGTATTTCTAGCGGGACTTACGAGCAGTACTTC. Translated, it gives CASSISSGTYEQYF.